This TCR beta chain appears in the sequencing data of a study of graft-versus-host responses after intestinal transplantation. Overall study context: Recipients obtained multivisceral, liver-intestinal, or isolated intestinal transplants. All of the recipients had induction that used anti-thymocyte globulin, then tacrolimus and steroids for approximately 3 years.

Study-wide findings and caveats: Detected in recipient marrow were GvH clones, some of which were first observed in ileum or blood.

The CDR3 has 16 residues. V shed 2 bases and J shed 0 bases, with 8 bases lying between them. Per germline, CDR1 MGHRA and CDR2 YSYEKL. A remark on this clone: Its antigen is still unknown.

Sequencing was performed with immunoSEQ multiplex PCR; in TCRdb, only in-frame clones are kept and a portion is missing. Among 93,000 or so clones listed, roughly 93% were seen once. Sequenced material: unstimulated CD8+ T cells sorted from spleen or lymph node cells, taken before intestinal transplant. This clonotype was sampled from a human donor who received an intestinal transplant. The J gene is TRBJ1-6, the V gene TRBV4-1; D gene ambiguous. CDR3 region: CASSQPESSYNSPLHF. The CDR3 DNA reads as TGCGCCAGCAGCCAACCAGAGAGCTCCTATAATTCACCCCTCCACTTT.